The T cell receptor (beta chain) described here comes from a study of CD8+ T cells in alopecia areata. The wider study: The study gave tofacitinib for 6 to 18 months, then 6 months off drug.

The sequencing template was cDNA reverse transcribed from extracted RNA. Clones were sequenced by immunoSEQ multiplex PCR, and TCRdb holds only the in-frame ones, with some missing. The table records about 150,000 clones, about 51% of them present only once. This TCR derives from a human donor with alopecia areata. The sequencing used CD8+ T cells sorted from blood, collected at week 0.

The CDR3 is CSARSGEVMAYEQYF. The DNA for the CDR3 is TGCAGCGCCCGGTCAGGGGAGGTTATGGCCTACGAGCAGTACTTC. The chain couples TRBV29-1 to TRBJ2-7, with D tentatively TRBD1 or TRBD2 (6 bases each). Trimming took 7 bases from V and 2 from J, leaving 21 bases between them. The CDR3 is 15 amino acids. Germline V gene lookup returns CDR1 SQVTM and CDR2 ANQGSEA.